This TCR beta chain originates from a study of T cell clones after liver transplantation. In the study overall: TCRbeta sequencing after a pre-transplant mixed lymphocyte reaction identified graft-donor-reactive clones, later tracked in post-transplant blood.

Sorting of unstimulated PBMCs yielded separate CD3+CD4+ and CD3+CD8+ fractions. Data came from immunoSEQ multiplex PCR; TCRdb stores just in-frame clones and leaves some out. The table lists more than 100,000 clones, approximately 79% of them singletons. Concerning this clone: Its antigen remains unidentified.

Findings and caveats of the study: These preliminary findings come from unstandardized post-transplant sampling times.

The germline CDR1 and CDR2 sequences are SGHTA and FQGNSA. The V gene end was trimmed by 4 bases and the J gene end by 4 bases; junction bases not matched to a gene: 7. CDR3 length equals 14 residues. The sample here was CD4+ T cells from blood, taken approximately 4 years after liver transplant. This clonotype originated in a human patient who received a liver transplant. Some T cells may arise from the graft donor. The chain recombines TRBV7-2 with TRBJ2-7; TRBD2 matches 7 bases. CDR3 bases: TGTGCCAGCAGCTCGGGCGGGAGTAAGTACGAGCAGTACTTC. Translated: CASSSGGSKYEQYF.